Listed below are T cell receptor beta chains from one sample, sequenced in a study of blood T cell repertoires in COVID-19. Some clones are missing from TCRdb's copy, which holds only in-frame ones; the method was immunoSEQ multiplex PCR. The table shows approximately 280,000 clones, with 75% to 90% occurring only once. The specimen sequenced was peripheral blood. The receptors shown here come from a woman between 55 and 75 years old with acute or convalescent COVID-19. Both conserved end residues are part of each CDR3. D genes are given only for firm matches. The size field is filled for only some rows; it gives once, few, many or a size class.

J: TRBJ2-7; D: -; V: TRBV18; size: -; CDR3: CASSPPLRSEQYF; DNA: TGTGCCAGCTCACCACCGTTGCGTTCTGAGCAGTACTTC
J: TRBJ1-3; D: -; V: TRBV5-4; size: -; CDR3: CASTRLGRDSGNTIYF; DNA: TGTGCCAGCACCCGTCTTGGGCGCGACTCTGGAAACACCATATATTTT
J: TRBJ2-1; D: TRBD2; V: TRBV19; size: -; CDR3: CASSPGLATYNEQFF; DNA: TGTGCCAGTAGCCCGGGACTAGCCACCTACAATGAGCAGTTCTTC
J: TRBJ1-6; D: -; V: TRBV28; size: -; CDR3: CASSPGLNNSPLHF; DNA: TGTGCCAGTTCGCCGGGACTTAATAATTCACCCCTCCACTTT
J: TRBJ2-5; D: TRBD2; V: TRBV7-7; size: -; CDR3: CASSSTAGGVETQYF; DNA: TGTGCTAGCAGCTCCACTGCGGGAGGGGTCGAGACCCAGTACTTC
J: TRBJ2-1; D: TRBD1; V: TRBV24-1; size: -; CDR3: CATSDLGQGGEQFF; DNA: TGTGCCACCAGTGATCTGGGACAGGGGGGTGAGCAGTTCTTC
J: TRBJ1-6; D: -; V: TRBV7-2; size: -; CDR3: CASSLGPYSDSPLHF; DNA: TGTGCCAGCAGCTTAGGACCTTATAGCGATTCACCCCTCCACTTT
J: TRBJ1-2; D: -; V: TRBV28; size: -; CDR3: CASSPQGGNGYTF; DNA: TGTGCCAGCAGCCCCCAGGGCGGGAATGGCTACACCTTC
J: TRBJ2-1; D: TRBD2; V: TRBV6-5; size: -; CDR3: CASSHETSGYNEQFF; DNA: TGTGCCAGCAGTCACGAGACTAGCGGGTACAATGAGCAGTTCTTC
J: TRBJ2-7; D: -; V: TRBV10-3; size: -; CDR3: CAISDVTGSSYEQYF; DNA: TGTGCCATCAGTGATGTCACAGGGAGCTCCTACGAGCAGTACTTC
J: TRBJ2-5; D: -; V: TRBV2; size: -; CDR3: CASSAQVQETQYF; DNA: TGTGCCAGCAGTGCCCAGGTCCAAGAGACCCAGTACTTC
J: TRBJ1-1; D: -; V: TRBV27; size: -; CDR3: CASSLSPLQSTLNTEAFF; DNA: TGTGCCAGCAGTTTATCCCCCCTTCAGTCCACCTTGAACACTGAAGCTTTCTTT
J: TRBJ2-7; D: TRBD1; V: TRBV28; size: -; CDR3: CASSPGQGYEQYF; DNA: TGTGCCAGCAGCCCGGGACAGGGCTACGAGCAGTACTTC
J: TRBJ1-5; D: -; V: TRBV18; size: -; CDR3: CASSDGGGQPQHF; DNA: TGTGCCAGCTCCGATGGGGGAGGACAGCCCCAGCATTTT
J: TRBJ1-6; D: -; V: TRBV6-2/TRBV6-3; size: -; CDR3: CASSYSSSGSPLHF; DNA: TGTGCCAGCAGTTACTCGAGCTCGGGGTCACCCCTCCACTTT
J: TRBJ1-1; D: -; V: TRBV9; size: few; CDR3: CASSPPPSKNTEAFF; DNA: TGTGCCAGCAGCCCCCCCCCGAGTAAGAACACTGAAGCTTTCTTT
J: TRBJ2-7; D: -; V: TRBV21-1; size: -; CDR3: CASSKRGISYEQYF; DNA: TGTGCCAGCAGCAAACGGGGAATCTCCTACGAGCAGTACTTC
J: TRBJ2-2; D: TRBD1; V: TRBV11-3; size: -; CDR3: CASSPSPTGAKVGELFF; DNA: TGTGCCAGCAGCCCAAGCCCGACAGGGGCAAAGGTGGGGGAGCTGTTTTTT
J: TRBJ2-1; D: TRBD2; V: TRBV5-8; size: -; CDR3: CASWSGGRARLRNEQFF; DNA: TGTGCCAGTTGGAGCGGCGGGAGGGCCAGGCTCCGGAATGAGCAGTTCTTC
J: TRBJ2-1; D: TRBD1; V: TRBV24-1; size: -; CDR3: CATSAFPGQEEYEQFF; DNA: TGTGCCACCAGTGCCTTCCCGGGACAGGAAGAGTATGAGCAGTTCTTC
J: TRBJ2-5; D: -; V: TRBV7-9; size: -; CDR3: CAYGEAQETQYF; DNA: TGTGCGTACGGGGAGGCCCAAGAGACCCAGTACTTC
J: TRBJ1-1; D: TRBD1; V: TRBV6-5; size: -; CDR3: CASSKTGGTEAFF; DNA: TGTGCCAGCAGTAAAACAGGGGGCACTGAAGCTTTCTTT
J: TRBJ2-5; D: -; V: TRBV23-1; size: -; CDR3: CASRRVWETQYF; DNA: TGCGCCAGCAGGAGGGTTTGGGAGACCCAGTACTTC
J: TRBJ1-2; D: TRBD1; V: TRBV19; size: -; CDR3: CASSSGFDRDGYTF; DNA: TGTGCCAGTAGTTCTGGATTCGACAGGGATGGCTACACCTTC
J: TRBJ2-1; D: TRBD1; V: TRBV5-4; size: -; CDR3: CASSPGQGINEQFF; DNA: TGTGCCAGCAGCCCGGGACAGGGAATAAATGAGCAGTTCTTC
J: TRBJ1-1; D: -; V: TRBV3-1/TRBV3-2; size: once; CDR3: CASSHRDTEAFF; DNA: TGTGCCAGCAGCCATCGAGACACTGAAGCTTTCTTT
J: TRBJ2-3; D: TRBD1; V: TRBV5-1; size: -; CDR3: CASRSGTGSTQYF; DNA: TGCGCCAGCAGGTCCGGGACAGGCTCTACGCAGTATTTT
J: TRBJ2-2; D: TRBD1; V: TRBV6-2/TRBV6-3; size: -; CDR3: CASSYGGQYANTGELFF; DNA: TGTGCCAGCAGTTACGGGGGACAGTACGCGAACACCGGGGAGCTGTTTTTT
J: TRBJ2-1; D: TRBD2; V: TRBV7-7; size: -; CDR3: CASSEGLAGGNEQFF; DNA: TGTGCTAGCAGTGAGGGACTAGCGGGGGGCAATGAGCAGTTCTTC